This T cell receptor beta chain was sequenced for a study of PD-1 blockade in classical Hodgkin lymphoma. Study results and limitations: CD4+ TCR diversity, unlike CD8+, climbed significantly by C4D1. Compared with healthy donors, newly diagnosed patients reportedly showed lower baseline TCR diversity. Nivolumab initiated under 1 year post-ASCT led to patient exclusion.

Every patient had relapsed following autologous stem cell transplantation, and cohorts differed in brentuximab vedotin exposure. As concerns this clone: The target antigen is unknown.

Germline V gene sequence: CDR1 MNHEY, CDR2 SVGAGI. This CDR3 comprises 15 residues. Trimming removed 6 bases at V and 1 base at J, with 12 bases between. Using immunoSEQ multiplex PCR, the repertoire was profiled, and TCRdb retains in-frame clones only, with some absent. The sample has approximately 52,000 clones; just under 75% are singletons. The chain couples TRBV6-5 to TRBJ2-2, with D perhaps matching TRBD2 (6 bases). This specimen was peripheral blood mononuclear cells (PBMCs), taken before the second cycle of nivolumab. This receptor was identified in a human donor with classical Hodgkin lymphoma. The DNA for the CDR3 is TGTGCCAGCAGGCAGGCGGGATGGAACACCGGGGAGCTGTTTTTT. Amino acids: CASRQAGWNTGELFF.